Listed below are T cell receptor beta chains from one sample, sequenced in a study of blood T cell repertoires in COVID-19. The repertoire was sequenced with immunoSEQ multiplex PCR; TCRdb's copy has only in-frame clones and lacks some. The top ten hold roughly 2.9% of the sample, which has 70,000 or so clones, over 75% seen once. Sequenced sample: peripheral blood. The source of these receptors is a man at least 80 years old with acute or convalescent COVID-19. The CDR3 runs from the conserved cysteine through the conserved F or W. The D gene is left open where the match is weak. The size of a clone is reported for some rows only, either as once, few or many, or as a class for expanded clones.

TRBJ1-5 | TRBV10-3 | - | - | TGTGCCATCAGAGCGCAAGGGGCTGGAGATCAGCCCCAGCATTTT | CAIRAQGAGDQPQHF
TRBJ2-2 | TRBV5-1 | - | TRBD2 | TGCGCCAGCAGCTTCCTAGCGGGAGGGGACACCGGGGAGCTGTTTTTT | CASSFLAGGDTGELFF
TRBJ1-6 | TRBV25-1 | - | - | TGTGCCAGCAGTGAAGGAGCTTATAATTCACCCCTCCACTTT | CASSEGAYNSPLHF
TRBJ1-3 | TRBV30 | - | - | TGTGCCTGGGGGGTACAGGTAACCGGAAACACCATATATTTT | CAWGVQVTGNTIYF
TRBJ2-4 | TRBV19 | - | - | TGTGCCAGTAGTATTTGGGAGAGTTTAGCCAAAAACATTCAGTACTTC | CASSIWESLAKNIQYF
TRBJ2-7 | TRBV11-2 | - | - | TGTGCCAGCAGCTTCGCCGGGACTCCCTACGAGCAGTACTTC | CASSFAGTPYEQYF
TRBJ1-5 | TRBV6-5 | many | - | TGTGCCAGCAGACGGACAGCAAATAGCAATCAGCCCCAGCATTTT | CASRRTANSNQPQHF
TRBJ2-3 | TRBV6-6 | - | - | TGTGCCAGCAGTTACGGGGCTGGAGTCACAGATACGCAGTATTTT | CASSYGAGVTDTQYF
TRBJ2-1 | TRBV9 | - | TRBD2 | TGTGCCAGCAGCGTGGGGACTAGCGGGTACAATGAGCAGTTCTTC | CASSVGTSGYNEQFF
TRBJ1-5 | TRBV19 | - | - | TGTGCCAGTAGTATAAGCCATTCGGAGAGTTATAGCAATCAGCCCCAGCATTTT | CASSISHSESYSNQPQHF